The sequence of this TCR beta chain was determined in a study of cytomegalovirus exposure and HLA in healthy donors. PCR used 60 Vbeta primers and 13 Jbeta primers. The repertoire was sequenced with immunoSEQ multiplex PCR; TCRdb's copy has only in-frame clones and lacks some. The profile shows tens of thousands of clones, 68% of them singletons. Regarding this clone: As yet, its antigen is unknown.

Overall study results and limits: The authors considered a cluster of highly shared sequence variants likely to be a sequencing artifact.

Germline V CDR1 and CDR2: ENHRY, SYGVKD. The CDR3 runs 14 residues. V lost 2 bases and J 2 bases, leaving 9 bases between the germline ends. V usage is TRBV10-3 and J usage is TRBJ2-5; D unresolved. The sample was PBMCs. The sequence was collected from a young woman in good health and CMV-seronegative. CDR3 DNA sequence: TGTGCCATCAGTGAGGGGCCCCTTCAAGAGACCCAGTACTTC. Encoded protein: CAISEGPLQETQYF.